The clone carrying this T cell receptor (beta chain) was counted a single time. Per the authors' pipeline: Using reference gene primer amplification, nucleated cell counts were estimated. Assay used: immunoSEQ multiplex PCR; TCRdb lists only in-frame clones, some missing. That table furnishes V, J and clone size, whereas the DNA furnished D and trimming. The table shows over 30,000 clones, with approximately 86% occurring only once. Trimming took 3 bases from V and 3 from J; bases not matched to a gene: 1. Germline V gene lookup returns CDR1 KGHSH and CDR2 LQKENI. This CDR3 contains 13 residues. This sample was included in a study of blood T cell repertoires in COVID-19. Background on the study: Italy, Spain and the United States were the sources of the convalescent and acute COVID-19 samples. Sources were T cells, B-cell-depleted T cells, or PBMCs; the material itself was cDNA or gDNA.

The genes are TRBV18 and TRBJ2-7; 8 bases are shared with TRBD2. Sequencing used peripheral blood. The TCR originated in an older woman with active COVID-19. As DNA, the CDR3 is TGTGCCAGCTCACCCGGGACTAGCTACGAGCAGTACTTC. Its translation: CASSPGTSYEQYF.